This T cell receptor beta chain was captured by sequencing in a study of OX40 agonist ivuxolimab in advanced cancers. Overall study context: Every 2 weeks, patients got intravenous ivuxolimab at one of six dose levels (0.01-10 mg/kg). Study observations and caveats: Among the lowest peripheral clonal expansion occurred in 0.1-3.0 mg/kg partial responders.

Trimming cost V 2 bases and J 3 bases; bases outside gene matches: 9. The germline gives CDR1 MGHRA, CDR2 YSYEKL. The CDR3 sequence is 17 residues long. Of note for this clone: Its antigen remains unidentified.

The protocol was immunoSEQ multiplex PCR, while the TCRdb copy is restricted to in-frame clones and leaves out a portion. Altogether 15,000 to 20,000 clones are present, about 86% being singletons, with the ten largest covering approximately 47%. The source is an adult with an advanced solid tumor such as melanoma, head and neck, liver or kidney cancer. The sequencing here drew on CD4+ or CD8+ T cells sorted from blood, taken in a trial of the OX40 agonist ivuxolimab. The chain recombines TRBV4-1 with TRBJ1-1; 10 nucleotides agree with TRBD1. CDR3 in DNA: TGCGCCAGCAGCCAACCCGAGACAGGGGGCGAGGACACTGAAGCTTTCTTT. It encodes CASSQPETGGEDTEAFF.